This T cell receptor beta chain is drawn from a study of blood T cell repertoires in COVID-19. Whole-study context: T cells, B-cell-depleted T cells, or PBMCs supplied cDNA or gDNA.

Germline V gene lookup returns CDR1 MGHRA and CDR2 YSYEKL. Trimming took 5 bases from V and 1 from J, leaving 8 bases between them. The CDR3 length is 13 residues. Profiling relied on immunoSEQ multiplex PCR, and the TCRdb table lists in-frame clones only, not all of them. The sample includes about 360,000 clones, around 87% of them seen just once. Participant age was roughly 18 to 100 years, and participants resided in about 25 US areas. Two negative PCRs, clearance, or symptom resolution were required of recovered Cohort 3 donors. The source is a man aged 25-45 years who had recovered from COVID-19. The V call is TRBV4-1, the J call TRBJ2-5, with TRBD2 as a possible D gene (6 bases). Sequences were obtained from PBMCs or T cells enriched from blood (not recorded which). The DNA of the CDR3 is TGCGCCAGCAGCTGGGACTTCCAAGAGACCCAGTACTTC. It codes for CASSWDFQETQYF.